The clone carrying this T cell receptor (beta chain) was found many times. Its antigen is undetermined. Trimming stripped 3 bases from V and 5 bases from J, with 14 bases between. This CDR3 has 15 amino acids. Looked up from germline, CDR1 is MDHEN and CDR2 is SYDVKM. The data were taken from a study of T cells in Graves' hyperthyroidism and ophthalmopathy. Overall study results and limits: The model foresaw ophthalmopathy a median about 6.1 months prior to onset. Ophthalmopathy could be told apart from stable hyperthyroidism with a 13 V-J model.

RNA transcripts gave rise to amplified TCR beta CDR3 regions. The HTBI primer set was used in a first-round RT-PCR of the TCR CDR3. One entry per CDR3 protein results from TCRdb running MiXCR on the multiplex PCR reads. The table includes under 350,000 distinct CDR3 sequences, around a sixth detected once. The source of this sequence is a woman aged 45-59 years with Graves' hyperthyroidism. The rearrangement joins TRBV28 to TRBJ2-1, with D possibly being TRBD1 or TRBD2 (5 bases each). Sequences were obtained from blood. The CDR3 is CASSLSGTGDNEQFF. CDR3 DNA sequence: TGTGCCAGCAGTTTGTCGGGGACCGGTGACAATGAGCAGTTCTTC.